This TCR beta chain was identified in a study of blood T cell repertoires in COVID-19. Whole-study context: The samples span acute and convalescent COVID-19 from the United States, Italy and Spain.

Study processing details: By means of reference gene primer amplification, nucleated cell counts were estimated. The protocol was immunoSEQ multiplex PCR, while the TCRdb copy is restricted to in-frame clones and leaves out a portion. The V and J calls and the clone size are those of that table, but D and trimming were determined from the DNA. Of about 74,000 clones in the sample, roughly 80% were seen once. The CDR3 is 13 residues long. The germline gives CDR1 MNHEY, CDR2 SVGAGI. Trimming shortened V by 6 bases and J by 4 bases, and 12 bases separated the two germline ends. The V gene is TRBV6-5, the J gene TRBJ1-1, with TRBD1 as a possible D gene (6 bases). Sample: peripheral blood. This TCR was recovered from a human donor in a cohort sampled during active COVID-19. The CDR3 nucleotides are TGTGCCAGCAGAACTCGGGGGGCCACTGAAGCTTTCTTT. The encoded protein is CASRTRGATEAFF.